Included here is one TCR beta chain sequence, with context. Its antigen remains unidentified. Trimming took off 5 bases at V and 10 bases at J, with 12 bases between the two ends. Germline V gene lookup returns CDR1 LNHDA and CDR2 SQIVND (reference sequence). The CDR3 is 12 residues long. Using immunoSEQ multiplex PCR, the repertoire was profiled, and TCRdb retains in-frame clones only, with some absent. The sample holds 26,000 or so clones; around 90% are singletons and the top ten take just under 20%. These data belong to a study of OX40 agonist ivuxolimab in advanced cancers. Looking at the study overall: At 0.01 to 10 mg/kg, ivuxolimab was administered intravenously to patients every 2 weeks. From 23 to 79 years was the age range, with a mean of around 54 years, and approximately 84% were male. Findings and limits, study-wide: Some patients who did not respond also had low normalized T-cell clonal expansion. Low clonal expansion, among the lowest seen, marked partial responders at 0.1-3.0 mg/kg.

This rearrangement joins TRBV19 to TRBJ2-1; maybe TRBD1 (5 bases). The specimen was CD4+ or CD8+ T cells sorted from blood, collected in a trial of the OX40 agonist ivuxolimab. This receptor was obtained from an adult with an advanced solid tumor such as melanoma, head and neck, liver or kidney cancer. In DNA form, the CDR3 reads TGTGCCAGTAGTCTTGAAGGGGCCGAGCAGTTCTTC. It translates to CASSLEGAEQFF.